This section outlines one T cell receptor (beta chain) sequence together with its context. Its antigen is as yet unknown. Healthy Caucasians made up all donors. The sample originates from a study of identical twins. General study results and limits: Out-of-frame alpha sequences common to twins exhibited a surplus of low generation probability. Modelling underestimated the level of out-of-frame TCR alpha sharing observed in monozygotic twins.

One entry per CDR3 protein results from TCRdb running MiXCR on the 5' RACE reads. The profile shows around 530,000 distinct CDR3 sequences, roughly 15% of them singletons. This sample also appeared in a second study, on yellow fever vaccine responses in identical twins.

The sequencing sample was made of CD4+ T cells sorted from blood. The sequence was collected from a woman under 30 in good health.

CDR3 protein: CASSFWTGNTEAFF. CDR3 in DNA: TGCGCCAGCAGCTTTTGGACAGGGAACACTGAAGCTTTCTTT. This chain links TRBV5-1 with TRBJ1-1, with TRBD1 matching over 7 bases. The length of the CDR3 is 14 residues. Germline CDR1 is SGHRS and CDR2 is YFSETQ. V trimming: 2 bases; J trimming: 1 base; junction bases outside the gene matches: 2.